This is a list of T cell receptor beta chains from one sample in a study of shared clonotypes between healthy human individuals. Here immunoSEQ multiplex PCR was the method, and the copy in TCRdb shows in-frame clones only, minus some. The data hold roughly 2,500,000 clones, with over 85% observed a single time. Input material: naive CD4+ T cells from PBMCs. The receptors were sampled from a man between 18 and 29 years old in good health. Some clones in this sample may be carry-over from other donors' samples. Both conserved end residues are part of each CDR3. D genes are given only for firm matches. Rows may omit the clone size; those that give it use once, few, many or a size class.

>-|TRBJ2-7|-|TRBV27
TGTGCCAGCAGTTTACATACCCGATATGATTCCTACGAGCAGTACTTC
CASSLHTRYDSYEQYF
>-|TRBJ2-1|-|TRBV29-1
TGCAGCGCCTTAGGGTCAAATTCCTACAATGAGCAGTTCTTC
CSALGSNSYNEQFF
>-|TRBJ1-3|-|TRBV7-9
TGTGCCAGCAGCACCCCAAACTCTGGAAACACCATATATTTT
CASSTPNSGNTIYF
>-|TRBJ2-1|TRBD2|TRBV5-1
TGCGCCAGCAGCCTAGCGGGATCAACTCTTAAAGATGAGCAGTTCTTC
CASSLAGSTLKDEQFF
>-|TRBJ2-1|TRBD2|TRBV28
TGTGCCAGCAGAGCGGGGGGCGAATACAATGAGCAGTTCTTC
CASRAGGEYNEQFF
>-|TRBJ2-7|-|TRBV6-5
TGTGCCAGCAGTTACGCCCGCTGGAACGAGCAGTACTTC
CASSYARWNEQYF
>once|TRBJ2-6|TRBD1|TRBV4-2
TGTGCCAGCAGCCAAGGCCTGGACAGGATATCTGGGGCCAACGTCCTGACTTTC
CASSQGLDRISGANVLTF
>-|TRBJ2-2|-|TRBV6-1
TGTGCCAGCAGTATAACTGGTGCGGCCGGGGAGCTGTTTTTT
CASSITGAAGELFF
>-|TRBJ2-2|TRBD2|TRBV10-1
TGCGCCAGCAGCATAGCGGGTTCGGGCACCGGGGAGCTGTTTTTT
CASSIAGSGTGELFF
>-|TRBJ2-1|-|TRBV7-2
TGTGCCAGCAGCAAACGATCCGCTTCCGTTTACAATGAGCAGTTCTTC
CASSKRSASVYNEQFF
>-|TRBJ1-2|-|TRBV6-5
TGTGCCAGCAGGGAAACAGGGCGGGCTGGCTACACCTTC
CASRETGRAGYTF
>-|TRBJ1-5|-|TRBV18
TGTGCCAGCTCACGAGACCAGGGGACGCCCCAGCATTTT
CASSRDQGTPQHF
>-|TRBJ1-3|-|TRBV14
TGTGCCAGCAGCCAAGATCGAGGGATTGGAAACACCATATATTTT
CASSQDRGIGNTIYF
>-|TRBJ2-5|-|TRBV6-6
TGTGCCAGCAGCATAGGGCCTGCCACCCAGTACTTC
CASSIGPATQYF
>-|TRBJ1-3|-|TRBV29-1
TGCAGCGGCATCTTTTGGGCCCCGACCTCCGGAAACACCATATATTTT
CSGIFWAPTSGNTIYF
>-|TRBJ2-7|-|TRBV14
TGTGCCAGCAGCCACCGTCCTCGGGCAGGGTGGCTCGAGCAGTACTTC
CASSHRPRAGWLEQYF
>-|TRBJ1-2|-|TRBV7-3
TGTGCCAGCAGCTTAGGCAGGGGAGACTATGGCTACACCTTC
CASSLGRGDYGYTF
>-|TRBJ2-5|TRBD1|TRBV4-1
TGCGCCAGCAGCTTAGAGAGGGGGACAGACCTAGAAGAGACCCAGTACTTC
CASSLERGTDLEETQYF
>-|TRBJ1-3|TRBD1|TRBV5-1
TGCGCCAGCAGCTTTGGAGGACAGGGGGGAAACACCATATATTTT
CASSFGGQGGNTIYF
>-|TRBJ1-2|-|TRBV10-1
TGCGCCAGCAGTATGGACACCAACTATGGCTACACCTTC
CASSMDTNYGYTF
>-|TRBJ1-2|TRBD1|TRBV6-5
TGTGCCAGCAGGACAGGGGGTCCGGGCTATGGCTACACCTTC
CASRTGGPGYGYTF
>-|TRBJ2-5|TRBD2|TRBV5-4
TGTGCCAGCAGCAGACTAGCGGGAGTTTCCGAGACCCAGTACTTC
CASSRLAGVSETQYF
>-|TRBJ2-3|-|TRBV7-9
TGTGCCAGCAGCTTAAGTTTCCGGGAAGATACGCAGTATTTT
CASSLSFREDTQYF
>-|TRBJ2-2|TRBD1|TRBV7-3
TGTGCCAGCAGCTTAAGGGCAGGGGGCGATAGCGGGGAGCTGTTTTTT
CASSLRAGGDSGELFF
>-|TRBJ1-5|-|TRBV27
TGTGCCAGCAATCGCCAGGGGAATAGCAATCAGCCCCAGCATTTT
CASNRQGNSNQPQHF
>-|TRBJ2-3|-|TRBV5-1
TGCGCCAGCAGCTCCTATCGAGGCTCCACAGATACGCAGTATTTT
CASSSYRGSTDTQYF
>once|TRBJ1-4|-|TRBV5-1
TGCGCCAGCAGCCTGGGGGGAGGCGAGGATGAAAAACTGTTTTTT
CASSLGGGEDEKLFF
>-|TRBJ2-2|-|TRBV5-5
TGTGCCAGCAGCTTGGCGGGAGAAGTCGGGGAGCTGTTTTTT
CASSLAGEVGELFF
>few|TRBJ1-3|-|TRBV5-1
TGCGCCAGCAGCTTGGACAGCGGAAACACCATATATTTT
CASSLDSGNTIYF
>-|TRBJ1-3|TRBD1|TRBV9
TGTGCCAGCAGCGCCCGGGACAGCCCCTCTGGAAACACCATATATTTT
CASSARDSPSGNTIYF
>-|TRBJ2-3|-|TRBV7-3
TGTGCCAGCAGCCTACAGGGTCCGGGGACAGATACGCAGTATTTT
CASSLQGPGTDTQYF
>once|TRBJ2-7|TRBD1|TRBV7-6
TGTGCCAGCAGCTTCCACCCGGGACAGGGGGACTTCACGCCCTACGAGCAGTACTTC
CASSFHPGQGDFTPYEQYF
>-|TRBJ2-3|TRBD2|TRBV5-6
TGTGCCAGCAGCCAATCTTTCGGGGGGGGCGCCGAAGATACGCAGTATTTT
CASSQSFGGGAEDTQYF
>-|TRBJ1-5|TRBD1|TRBV19
TGTGCCAGTAGTACAACCGGGACAGCCCTCGCGAGGCCCCAGCATTTT
CASSTTGTALARPQHF
>-|TRBJ1-4|-|TRBV5-4
TGTGCCAGCAGCACGGATGGGGCTTCGGAAAAACTGTTTTTT
CASSTDGASEKLFF
>once|TRBJ1-2|TRBD1|TRBV7-2
TGTGCCAGCAGCTCCGGACAGGGGGGATGGTATGGCTACACCTTC
CASSSGQGGWYGYTF
>-|TRBJ2-2|-|TRBV7-9
TGTGCCAGCAGGCGAACAGGCTCCGGGGAGCTGTTTTTT
CASRRTGSGELFF
>-|TRBJ1-5|-|TRBV27
TGTGCCAGCAGTTTATTCATAGACCAGCCCCAGCATTTT
CASSLFIDQPQHF
>-|TRBJ2-5|TRBD2|TRBV9
TGTGCCAGCAGCGCGGCGGGGGGCTCAGAGACCCAGTACTTC
CASSAAGGSETQYF
>-|TRBJ2-7|-|TRBV6-5
TGTGCCAGCAGTGGACCCGAGGGCTACGAGCAGTACTTC
CASSGPEGYEQYF